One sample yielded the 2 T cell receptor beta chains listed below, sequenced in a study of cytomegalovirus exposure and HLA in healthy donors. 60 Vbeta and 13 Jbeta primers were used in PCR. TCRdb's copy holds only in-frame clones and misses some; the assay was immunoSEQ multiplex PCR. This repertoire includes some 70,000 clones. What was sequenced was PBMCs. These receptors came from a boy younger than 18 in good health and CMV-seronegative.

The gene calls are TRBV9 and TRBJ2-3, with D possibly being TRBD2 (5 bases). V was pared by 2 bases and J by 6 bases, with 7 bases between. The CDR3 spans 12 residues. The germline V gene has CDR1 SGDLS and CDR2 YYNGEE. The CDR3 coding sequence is TGTGCCAGCAGCGTCGCGGGCGATACGCAGTATTTT. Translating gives CASSVAGDTQYF.

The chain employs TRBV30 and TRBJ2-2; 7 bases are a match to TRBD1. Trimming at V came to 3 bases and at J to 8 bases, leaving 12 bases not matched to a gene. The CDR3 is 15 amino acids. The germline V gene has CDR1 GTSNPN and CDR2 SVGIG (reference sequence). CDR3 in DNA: TGTGCCTGGAGCCCCGGGGCAGGGGGTAGGGGGGAGCTGTTTTTT. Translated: CAWSPGAGGRGELFF. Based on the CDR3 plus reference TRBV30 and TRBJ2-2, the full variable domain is SQTIHQWPATLVQPVGSPLSLECTVEGTSNPNLYWYRQAAGRGLQLLFYSVGIGQISSEVPQNLSASRPQDRQFILSSKKLLLSDSGFYLCAWSPGAGGRGELFFGEGSRLTVL.